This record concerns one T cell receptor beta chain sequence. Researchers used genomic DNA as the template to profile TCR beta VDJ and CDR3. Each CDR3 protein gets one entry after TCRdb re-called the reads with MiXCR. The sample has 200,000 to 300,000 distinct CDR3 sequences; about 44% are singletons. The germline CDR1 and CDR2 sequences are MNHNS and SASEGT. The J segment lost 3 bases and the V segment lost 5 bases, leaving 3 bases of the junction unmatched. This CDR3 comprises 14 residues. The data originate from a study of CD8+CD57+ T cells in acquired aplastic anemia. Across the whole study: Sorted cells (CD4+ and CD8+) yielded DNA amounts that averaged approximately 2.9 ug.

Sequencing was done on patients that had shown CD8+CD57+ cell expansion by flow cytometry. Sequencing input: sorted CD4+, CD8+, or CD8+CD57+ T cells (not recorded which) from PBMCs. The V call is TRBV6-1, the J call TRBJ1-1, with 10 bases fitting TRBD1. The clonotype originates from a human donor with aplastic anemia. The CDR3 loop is CASSWDRGDTEAFF. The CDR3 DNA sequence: TGTGCCAGCAGTTGGGACAGGGGCGACACTGAAGCTTTCTTT.